This T cell receptor (beta chain) was sequenced during a study of blood T cell repertoires in COVID-19. The overall study: COVID-19 samples from acute and convalescent phases originated in the United States, Italy and Spain. PBMCs, B-cell-depleted T cells, or T cells were the source of the cDNA or gDNA that made up the material.

Trimming pared 0 bases from V and 0 bases from J, leaving 7 bases between. Per the germline V gene, CDR1 is SGHRS and CDR2 is YFSETQ. This CDR3 spans 14 amino acids. Using immunoSEQ multiplex PCR, the repertoire was profiled, and TCRdb retains in-frame clones only, with some absent. The sample lists fewer than 70,000 clones, more than 60% occurring once. The receptor was derived from a human donor in a cohort sampled during active COVID-19. Sequenced: peripheral blood. The V call is TRBV5-1, the J call TRBJ2-7; the D gene is possibly TRBD2 (5 bases). The CDR3 region has the DNA TGCGCCAGCAGCTTGGTCGGGGACTCCTACGAGCAGTACTTC. Translated: CASSLVGDSYEQYF.